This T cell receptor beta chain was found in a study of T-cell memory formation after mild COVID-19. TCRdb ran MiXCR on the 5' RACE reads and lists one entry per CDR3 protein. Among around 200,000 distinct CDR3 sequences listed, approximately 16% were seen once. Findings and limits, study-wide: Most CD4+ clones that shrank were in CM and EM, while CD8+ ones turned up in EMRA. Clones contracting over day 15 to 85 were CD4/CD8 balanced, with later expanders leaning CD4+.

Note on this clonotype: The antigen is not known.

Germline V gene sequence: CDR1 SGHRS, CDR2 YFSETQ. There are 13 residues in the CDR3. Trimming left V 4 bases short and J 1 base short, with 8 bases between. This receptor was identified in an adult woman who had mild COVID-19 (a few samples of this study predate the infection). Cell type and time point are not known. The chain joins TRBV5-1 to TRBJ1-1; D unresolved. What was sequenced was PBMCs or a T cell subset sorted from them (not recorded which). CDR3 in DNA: TGCGCCAGCAGCAGGGAATCGAACACTGAAGCTTTCTTT. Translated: CASSRESNTEAFF.